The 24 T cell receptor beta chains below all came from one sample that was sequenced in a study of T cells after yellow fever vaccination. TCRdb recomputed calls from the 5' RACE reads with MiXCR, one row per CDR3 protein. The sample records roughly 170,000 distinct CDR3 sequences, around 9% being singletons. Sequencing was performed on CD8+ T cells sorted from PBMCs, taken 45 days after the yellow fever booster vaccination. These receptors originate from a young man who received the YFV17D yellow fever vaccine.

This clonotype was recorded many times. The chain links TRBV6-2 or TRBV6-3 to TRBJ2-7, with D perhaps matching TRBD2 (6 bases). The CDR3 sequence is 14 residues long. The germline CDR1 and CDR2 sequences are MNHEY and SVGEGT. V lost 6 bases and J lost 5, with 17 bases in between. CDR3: CASSQSRERDEQYV. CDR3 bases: TGTGCCAGCAGCCAATCCCGGGAGAGGGACGAGCAGTACGTC.

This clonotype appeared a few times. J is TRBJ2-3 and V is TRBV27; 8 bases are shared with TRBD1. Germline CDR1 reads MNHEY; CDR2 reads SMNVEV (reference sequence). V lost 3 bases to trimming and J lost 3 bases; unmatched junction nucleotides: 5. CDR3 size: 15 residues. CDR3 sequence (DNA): TGTGCCAGCAGTTTCAGAACAGGGGGGACAGATACGCAGTATTTT. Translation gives CASSFRTGGTDTQYF.

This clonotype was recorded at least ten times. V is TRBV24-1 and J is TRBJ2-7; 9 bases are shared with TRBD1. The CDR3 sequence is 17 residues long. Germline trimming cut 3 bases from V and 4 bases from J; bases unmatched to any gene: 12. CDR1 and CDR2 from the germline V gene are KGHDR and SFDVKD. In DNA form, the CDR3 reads TGTGCCACCAGTGATCTGACTGAACAGGGGGCTAGGTACGAGCAGTACTTC. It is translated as CATSDLTEQGARYEQYF.

CDR3 region: CASSLAGSGELFF. Written as DNA, the CDR3 is TGTGCCAGCAGCTTAGCAGGGTCCGGGGAGCTGTTTTTT. The chain uses TRBV7-8 and TRBJ2-2; no clear D. The CDR3 runs to 13 residues. The germline gives CDR1 SGHVS, CDR2 FQNEAQ. Between the trimmed V and J ends, which lost 0 bases and 6 bases, there was a span of 5 bases.

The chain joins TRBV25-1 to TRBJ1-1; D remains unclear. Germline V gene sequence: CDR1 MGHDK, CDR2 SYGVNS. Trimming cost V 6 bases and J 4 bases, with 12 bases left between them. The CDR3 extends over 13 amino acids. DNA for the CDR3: TGTGCCAGCAGCGCCTCATCAGTCACTGAAGCTTTCTTT. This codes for CASSASSVTEAFF.

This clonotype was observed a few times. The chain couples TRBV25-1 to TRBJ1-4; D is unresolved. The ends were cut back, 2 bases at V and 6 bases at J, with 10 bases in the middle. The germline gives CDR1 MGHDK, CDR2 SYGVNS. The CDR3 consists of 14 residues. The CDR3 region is CASSEMAPDEKLFF. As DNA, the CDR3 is TGTGCCAGCAGTGAAATGGCACCGGATGAAAAACTGTTTTTT.

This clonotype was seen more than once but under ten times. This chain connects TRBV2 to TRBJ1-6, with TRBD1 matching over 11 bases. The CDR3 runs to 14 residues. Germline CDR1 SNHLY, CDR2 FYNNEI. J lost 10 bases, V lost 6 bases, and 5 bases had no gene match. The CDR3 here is CASRGQGASSPLHF. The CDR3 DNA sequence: TGTGCCAGCAGAGGACAGGGGGCTAGCTCACCCCTCCACTTT.

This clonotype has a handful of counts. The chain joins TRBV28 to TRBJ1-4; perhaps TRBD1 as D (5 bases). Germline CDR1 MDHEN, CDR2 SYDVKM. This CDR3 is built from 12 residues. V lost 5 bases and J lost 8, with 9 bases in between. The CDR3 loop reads CASSLTDEKLFF. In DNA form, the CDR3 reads TGTGCCAGCAGTCTGACAGACGAAAAACTGTTTTTT.

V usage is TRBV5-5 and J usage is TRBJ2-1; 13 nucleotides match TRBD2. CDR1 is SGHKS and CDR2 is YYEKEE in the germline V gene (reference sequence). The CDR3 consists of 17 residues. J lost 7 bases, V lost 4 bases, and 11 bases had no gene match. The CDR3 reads CASSRRTSGGLSNEQFF. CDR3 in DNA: TGTGCCAGCAGCCGACGGACTAGCGGGGGATTGAGTAATGAGCAGTTCTTC.

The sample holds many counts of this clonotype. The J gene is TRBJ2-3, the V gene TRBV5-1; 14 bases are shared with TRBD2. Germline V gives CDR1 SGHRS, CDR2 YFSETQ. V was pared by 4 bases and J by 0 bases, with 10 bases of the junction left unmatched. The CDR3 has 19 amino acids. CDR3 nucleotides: TGCGCCAGCAGCAGAATCGGACTAGCGGGGGGCCCTAGCACAGATACGCAGTATTTT. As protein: CASSRIGLAGGPSTDTQYF.

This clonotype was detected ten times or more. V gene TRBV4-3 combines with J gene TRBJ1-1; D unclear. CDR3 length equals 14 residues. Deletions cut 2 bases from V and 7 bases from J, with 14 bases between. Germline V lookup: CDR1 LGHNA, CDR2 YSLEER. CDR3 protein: CASSQYGGRDEAFF. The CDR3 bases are TGCGCCAGCAGCCAATACGGAGGCCGGGATGAAGCTTTCTTT.

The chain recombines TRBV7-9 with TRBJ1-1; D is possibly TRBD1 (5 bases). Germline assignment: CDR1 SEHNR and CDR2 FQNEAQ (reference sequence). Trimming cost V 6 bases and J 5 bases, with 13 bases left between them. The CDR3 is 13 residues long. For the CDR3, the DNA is TGTGCCAGCAGACCGGGACCCCGGACTGAAGCTTTCTTT. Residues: CASRPGPRTEAFF.

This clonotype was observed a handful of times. The CDR3 is CASSPGQGTEAFF. The DNA for the CDR3 is TGTGCCAGCAGCCCCGGACAGGGAACTGAAGCTTTCTTT. The rearrangement joins TRBV6-6 to TRBJ1-1; the match to TRBD1 covers 8 bases. V gave up 6 bases and J gave up 5 bases; unmatched junction bases: 5. The CDR3 has 13 residues. The germline V gene encodes CDR1 MNHNY and CDR2 SVGAGI (reference sequence).

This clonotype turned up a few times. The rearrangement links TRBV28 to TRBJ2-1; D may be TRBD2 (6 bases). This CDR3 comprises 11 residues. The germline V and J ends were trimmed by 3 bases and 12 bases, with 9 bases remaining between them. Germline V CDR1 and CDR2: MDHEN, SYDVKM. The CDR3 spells CASSFVGGQFF. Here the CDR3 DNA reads TGTGCCAGCAGTTTTGTGGGGGGGCAGTTCTTC.

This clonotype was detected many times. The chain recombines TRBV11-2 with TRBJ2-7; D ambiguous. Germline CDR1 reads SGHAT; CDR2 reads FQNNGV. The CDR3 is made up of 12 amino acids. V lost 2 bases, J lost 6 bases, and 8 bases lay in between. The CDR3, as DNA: TGTGCCAGCAGCTTACCTGGGTGCGAGCAGTACTTC. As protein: CASSLPGCEQYF.

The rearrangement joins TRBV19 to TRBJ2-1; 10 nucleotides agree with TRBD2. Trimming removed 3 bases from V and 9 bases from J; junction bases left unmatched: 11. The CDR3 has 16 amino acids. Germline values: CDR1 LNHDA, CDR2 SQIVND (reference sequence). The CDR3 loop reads CASSITPPAGGGEQFF. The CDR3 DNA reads TGTGCCAGTAGTATCACCCCTCCAGCGGGGGGGGGTGAGCAGTTCTTC. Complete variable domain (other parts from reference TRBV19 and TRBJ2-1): DGGITQSPKYLFRKEGQNVTLSCEQNLNHDAMYWYRQDPGQGLRLIYYSQIVNDFQKGDIAEGYSVSREKKESFPLTVTSAQKNPTAFYLCASSITPPAGGGEQFFGPGTRLTVL.

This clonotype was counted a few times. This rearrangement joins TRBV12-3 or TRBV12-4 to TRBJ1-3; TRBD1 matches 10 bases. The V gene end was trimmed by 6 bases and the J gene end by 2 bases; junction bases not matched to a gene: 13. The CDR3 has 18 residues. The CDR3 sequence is CASSRSYDRGPTGNTIYF. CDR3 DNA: TGTGCCAGCAGCCGTTCTTACGACAGGGGGCCCACTGGAAACACCATATATTTT.

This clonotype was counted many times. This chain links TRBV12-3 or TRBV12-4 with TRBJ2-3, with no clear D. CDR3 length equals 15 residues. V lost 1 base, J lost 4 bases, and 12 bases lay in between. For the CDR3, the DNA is TGTGCCAGCAGTTTAGAATCCCCGAGAGCAGATACGCAGTATTTT. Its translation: CASSLESPRADTQYF.

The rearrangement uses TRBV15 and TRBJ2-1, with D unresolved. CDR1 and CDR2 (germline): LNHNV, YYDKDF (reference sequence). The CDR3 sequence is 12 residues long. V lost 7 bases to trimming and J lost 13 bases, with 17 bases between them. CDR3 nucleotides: TGTGCCACCATAGGGATACAAGAGACCCAGTTCTTC. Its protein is CATIGIQETQFF.

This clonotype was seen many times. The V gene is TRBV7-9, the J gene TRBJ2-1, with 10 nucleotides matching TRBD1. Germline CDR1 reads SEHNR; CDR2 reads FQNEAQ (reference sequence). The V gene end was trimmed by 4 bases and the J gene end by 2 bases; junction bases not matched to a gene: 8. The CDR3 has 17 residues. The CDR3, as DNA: TGTGCCAGCAGCTCTACACAGACAGGGGGCCCCTACAATGAGCAGTTCTTC. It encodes CASSSTQTGGPYNEQFF. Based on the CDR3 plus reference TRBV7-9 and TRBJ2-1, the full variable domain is DTGVSQNPRHKITKRGQNVTFRCDPISEHNRLYWYRQTLGQGPEFLTYFQNEAQLEKSRLLSDRFSAERPKGSFSTLEIQRTEQGDSAMYLCASSSTQTGGPYNEQFFGPGTRLTVL.

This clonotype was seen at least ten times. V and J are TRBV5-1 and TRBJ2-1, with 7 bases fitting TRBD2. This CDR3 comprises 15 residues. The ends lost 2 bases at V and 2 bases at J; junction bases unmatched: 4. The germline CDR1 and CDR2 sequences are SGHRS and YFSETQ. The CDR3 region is CASSFRLAAYNEQFF. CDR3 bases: TGCGCCAGCAGCTTCCGTCTAGCGGCCTACAATGAGCAGTTCTTC.

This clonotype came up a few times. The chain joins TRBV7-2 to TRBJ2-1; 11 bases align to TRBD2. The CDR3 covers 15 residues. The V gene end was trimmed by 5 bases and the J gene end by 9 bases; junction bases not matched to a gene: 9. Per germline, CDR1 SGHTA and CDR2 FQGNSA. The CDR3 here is CASSPSPSGGTEQFF. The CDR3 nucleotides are TGTGCCAGCAGCCCGTCCCCTAGCGGGGGGACTGAGCAGTTCTTC.

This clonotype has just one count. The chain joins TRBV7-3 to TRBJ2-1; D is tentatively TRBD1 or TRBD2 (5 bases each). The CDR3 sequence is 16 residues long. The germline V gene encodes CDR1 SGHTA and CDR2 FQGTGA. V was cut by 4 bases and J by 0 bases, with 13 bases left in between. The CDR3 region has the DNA TGTGCCAGCAGCTCAAGGGGACCGACCTCCTACAATGAGCAGTTCTTC. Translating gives CASSSRGPTSYNEQFF.

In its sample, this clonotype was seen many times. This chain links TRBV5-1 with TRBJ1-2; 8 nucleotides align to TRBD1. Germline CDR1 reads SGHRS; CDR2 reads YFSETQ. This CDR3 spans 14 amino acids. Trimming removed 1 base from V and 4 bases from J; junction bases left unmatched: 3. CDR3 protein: CASSLPGGIYGYTF. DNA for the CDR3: TGCGCCAGCAGCTTGCCAGGGGGCATCTATGGCTACACCTTC.